These T cell receptor beta chains were read from a single sample in a study of post-analysis software for immune sequencing data. Using its own MiXCR run on the PCR reads, TCRdb lists one record per CDR3 protein. The table has about 180,000 distinct CDR3 sequences, 30% seen once. The sequencing input was blood. These receptor sequences come from a girl aged 5-17 years with multiple sclerosis. Both conserved end residues are part of each CDR3. Fields, in order: V gene, D gene, J gene, CDR3 protein. A D gene is named only where the DNA matches it firmly.

TRBV18,-,TRBJ2-2,CASSTETPPTGELFF
TRBV20-1,-,TRBJ2-6,CSARGGGLGANVLTF
TRBV20-1,-,TRBJ1-2,CSAGYGYTF
TRBV9,-,TRBJ2-2,CATQDHPNTGELFF
TRBV5-1,-,TRBJ1-2,CASSSLRREGYTF
TRBV7-9,-,TRBJ1-4,CASSGNPMRGGEKLFF
TRBV7-2,-,TRBJ2-7,CATVAASSYEQYF
TRBV5-6,TRBD1,TRBJ1-1,CASSLITGGGTEAFF
TRBV5-1,-,TRBJ2-3,CASSPVGGSHTQYF
TRBV7-2,-,TRBJ2-1,CASSWRASSNNEQFF
TRBV12-3/TRBV12-4,TRBD1,TRBJ2-2,CTSSGQGAQAGELFF
TRBV11-2,-,TRBJ2-3,CASSLDGAQYF
TRBV19,-,TRBJ2-7,CASSIPLVVREQYF
TRBV20-1,-,TRBJ2-7,CSARDQNRVQNEQYF
TRBV5-1,-,TRBJ1-1,CASSSGHTEAFF
TRBV18,TRBD2,TRBJ2-3,CASSPFERETGDTQYF
TRBV7-8,-,TRBJ1-4,CASSLGTDTNEKLFF
TRBV7-9,TRBD2,TRBJ2-1,CASSLGPTGGPRYEQFF
TRBV6-6,TRBD1,TRBJ1-2,CASSAGDRGCIYGYTF
TRBV5-1,-,TRBJ2-7,CASSLEGTVLPEQYF
TRBV5-1,TRBD2,TRBJ2-1,CASSSGTSGYNEQFF
TRBV9,-,TRBJ2-5,CASSRNTETQYF
TRBV7-3,TRBD1,TRBJ1-1,CASSLGDRGDKAFF
TRBV4-1,TRBD1,TRBJ1-6,CASSQGDRGNSPLHF
TRBV5-1,-,TRBJ2-3,CASTPAATDTQYF
TRBV20-1,-,TRBJ1-2,CSALKGRGYGYTF
TRBV20-1,-,TRBJ2-1,CSVSGLGGGYNEQFF
TRBV2,-,TRBJ1-1,CASSGLQFNTEAFF
TRBV18,-,TRBJ1-2,CASSPLADQGYTF
TRBV12-3/TRBV12-4,-,TRBJ2-1,CASSASGTSNEQFF
TRBV7-9,-,TRBJ2-1,CASSLAGPLRVFF